The 14 T cell receptor beta chains given below trace back to one sample, sequenced in a study of Ad26.COV2.S vaccination and SARS-CoV-2 variants. Assay used: immunoSEQ multiplex PCR; TCRdb lists only in-frame clones, some missing. The sample records approximately 480,000 clones, approximately 90% being singletons. Treatment of the sample: about 20 received Ad26.COV2.S at low or high dose, single or two shots; roughly 5 received placebo; per-sample allocation not given. Sampling was performed 63 days after the first vaccine or placebo injection. The sequenced sample was peripheral blood, obtained in a trial of Ad26.COV2.S vaccine versus placebo. Source of these receptors: a person between 18 and 65 years old who received the Ad26.COV2.S COVID-19 vaccine or a placebo.

The CDR3 nucleotides are TGCAGCGTTGGGCGGGGTGGCAATCAGCCCCAGCATTTT. This encodes CSVGRGGNQPQHF. J is TRBJ1-5 and V is TRBV29-1; D is uncertain. Germline V CDR1 and CDR2: SQVTM, ANQGSEA. Between the trimmed V and J ends, which lost 4 bases and 2 bases, there was a span of 9 bases. The CDR3 covers 13 residues.

The chain recombines TRBV2 with TRBJ2-3; D possibly corresponds to TRBD2 (6 bases). The length of the CDR3 is 13 residues. Germline values: CDR1 SNHLY, CDR2 FYNNEI. V shed 3 bases and J shed 7 bases, with 11 bases lying between them. This CDR3 is CASSDGSSNTQYF. CDR3 nucleotide sequence: TGTGCCAGCAGTGACGGGAGCAGCAATACGCAGTATTTT.

This chain connects TRBV19 to TRBJ2-1, with D possibly TRBD1 on 5 matching bases. CDR3 length equals 14 residues. Germline V gene data show CDR1 as LNHDA and CDR2 as SQIVND (reference sequence). The germline V and J ends were trimmed by 5 bases and 4 bases, with 12 bases remaining between them. The CDR3 nucleotides read TGTGCCAGTAGTCCCCGAACAGGATACAATGAGCAGTTCTTC. This codes for CASSPRTGYNEQFF.

The count of this clone is one. This sequence joins TRBV5-8 and TRBJ1-2, with TRBD1 as a possible D gene (6 bases). CDR3 length: 13 amino acids. CDR1 is SGHTS and CDR2 is YDEGEE in the germline V gene. The V gene lost 6 bases and the J gene lost 7 bases, with 16 bases spanning the gap. Here the CDR3 DNA reads TGTGCCAGCAACCCCAGGGGTTTAAGTGGCTACACCTTC. Residues: CASNPRGLSGYTF.

This clone was seen a single time. V gene TRBV6-4 combines with J gene TRBJ2-2; 9 positions agree with TRBD1. V gave up 8 bases and J gave up 5 bases; unmatched junction bases: 6. CDR1 and CDR2 from the germline V gene are MRHNA and SNTAGT. The CDR3 has 14 residues. In DNA, the CDR3 is TGTGCCAGCCGGGGACAGGGAAAAACCGGGGAGCTGTTTTTT. Translated: CASRGQGKTGELFF.

The V gene is TRBV5-5, the J gene TRBJ2-6, with 8 nucleotides matching TRBD2. Germline CDR1 is SGHKS and CDR2 is YYEKEE (reference sequence). The CDR3 has 15 residues. V gave up 4 bases and J gave up 3 bases; unmatched junction bases: 3. The DNA for the CDR3 is TGTGCCAGCAGCCTTAGCGGGATTGGGGCCAACGTCCTGACTTTC. Protein product: CASSLSGIGANVLTF.

The rearrangement joins TRBV3-1 (or the pseudogene TRBV3-2) to TRBJ1-1; 12 nucleotides agree with TRBD1. Trimming at V came to 2 bases and at J to 8 bases, leaving 6 bases not matched to a gene. Germline V lookup: CDR1 LGHDT, CDR2 YNNKEL (reference sequence). The CDR3 runs 15 residues. The CDR3 DNA reads as TGTGCCAGCAGCCAATGGGGACAGGGGGCTTCCGAAGCTTTCTTT. Translation gives CASSQWGQGASEAFF.

J is TRBJ1-4 and V is TRBV4-1; D gene uncertain. V lost 3 bases and J lost 16, with 9 bases in between. This CDR3 is built from 10 residues. Germline V lookup: CDR1 MGHRA, CDR2 YSYEKL. CDR3 loop: CASSHQGRFF. In DNA, the CDR3 is TGCGCCAGCAGCCACCAAGGAAGGTTTTTT.

The rearrangement joins TRBV6-5 to TRBJ1-5; possible D gene TRBD1, 5 bases. V shed 8 bases and J shed 3 bases, with 17 bases lying between them. CDR1 is MNHEY, CDR2 SVGAGI, per germline. This CDR3 is 15 amino acids long. The CDR3 protein is CASRQRPVSNQPQHF. DNA for the CDR3: TGTGCCAGCCGACAGCGGCCGGTTTCCAATCAGCCCCAGCATTTT.

This clone occurred a few times. This chain joins TRBV30 and TRBJ2-2, with D unclear. Germline V gene sequence: CDR1 GTSNPN, CDR2 SVGIG (reference sequence). The CDR3 length is 12 residues. V lost 2 bases and J lost 7, with 8 bases in between. The CDR3 reads CAWSPPNGELFF. The CDR3 DNA is TGTGCCTGGAGTCCTCCTAACGGGGAGCTGTTTTTT.

The rearrangement joins TRBV21-1 to TRBJ2-1; the table assigns TRBD1, which was not confirmed against the DNA. TRBV21-1 is classified as a pseudogene. This CDR3 has 19 amino acids. CDR3 bases: TGTGCCAGCATCCGGGACAGGGGCCGAGGGGGAAACTCCTACAATGAGCAGTTCTTC. Residues: CASIRDRGRGGNSYNEQFF.

V gene TRBV7-2 combines with J gene TRBJ2-3, with unresolved D. This CDR3 region has 15 residues. The V gene's germline CDR1 is SGHTA and CDR2 FQGNSA. V was trimmed by 2 bases and J by 4 bases, leaving 13 bases between them. The CDR3 sequence is CASSLFVARSDTQYF. The CDR3 DNA follows: TGTGCCAGCAGCTTATTTGTAGCTAGATCAGATACGCAGTATTTT.

V usage is TRBV6-4 and J usage is TRBJ2-7; 10 bases align to TRBD2. The CDR3 extends over 15 amino acids. From germline, CDR1 is MRHNA and CDR2 SNTAGT. Losses at the gene ends were 6 bases for V and 1 base for J; bases not matched to a gene: 6. Here the CDR3 reads CASSTEAGGSYEQYF. The CDR3 DNA reads TGTGCCAGCAGCACCGAAGCGGGAGGGTCCTACGAGCAGTACTTC.

The rearrangement links TRBV6-5 to TRBJ1-4; D possibly corresponds to TRBD1 (6 bases). The CDR3 runs to 14 residues. Germline V gene data show CDR1 as MNHEY and CDR2 as SVGAGI. Trimming stripped 4 bases from V and 8 bases from J, with 14 bases between. The CDR3 DNA is TGTGCCAGCAGTTCGGGGGCGCCAGGAGAAAAACTGTTTTTT. Translation: CASSSGAPGEKLFF.